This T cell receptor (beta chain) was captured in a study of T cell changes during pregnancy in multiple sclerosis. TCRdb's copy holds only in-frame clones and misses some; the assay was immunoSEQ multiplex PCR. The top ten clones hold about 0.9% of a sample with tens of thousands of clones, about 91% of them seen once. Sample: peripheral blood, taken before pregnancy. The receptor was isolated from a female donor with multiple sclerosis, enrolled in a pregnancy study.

CDR3 bases: TGTGCCAGCAGTACTCTGGGGCACTATGGCTACACCTTC. Its translation: CASSTLGHYGYTF. The chain is built from TRBV28 and TRBJ1-2; D perhaps matches TRBD1 (5 bases). Trimming pared 5 bases from V and 3 bases from J, leaving 10 bases between. This CDR3 comprises 13 residues. From germline, CDR1 is MDHEN and CDR2 SYDVKM.